Sequencing of this T cell receptor beta chain was carried out in a study of cytomegalovirus exposure and HLA in healthy donors (dated by TCRdb to about 2017). A note on the overall study: An earlier analysis of 587 of the donors reported under 300 Gb of sequence data and 117 million unique TCR beta sequences obtained from roughly 180 million T cells. Donor age, sex, ethnicity and CMV serostatus were compiled alongside the repertoire data. The study combined high-throughput TCR immunosequencing, statistical association of individual TCRs with disease status, and machine learning to predict cytomegalovirus infection status. Besides the first cohort of about 730 subjects, a separate validation cohort made up of around 120 different subjects was used. Among the roughly 400 genotyped donors, around 81% belonged to the genetic ancestry cluster associated with self-reported Caucasian donors. An early release covering roughly 600 HLA-typed donors comprised 250 to 350 gigabases of sequencing data and approximately 80 million unique TCR sequences. The study profiled the T cell repertoires of 500 to 800 subjects by immunosequencing and related them to cytomegalovirus serostatus. The study was designed to test whether signatures of past pathogen exposure could be identified by cataloging public T cell receptors. About five DR-DQ haplotypes were treated as single units for association and clustering because of strong linkage in the cohort. Among some 400 genotyped donors of the cohort, an average of roughly 240,000 unique TCR beta nucleotide sequences were sequenced per donor, 15% to 20% of them non-productive. All discovery cohort repertoires had been generated using a single sequencing platform. In an earlier analysis of 587 of the donors, high-throughput TCR beta sequencing was used to judge whether each TCR beta V gene segment behaved as functional or pseudogenic. Rather than drawing on any new phenotypic data, the later analysis identified candidate immune exposures from TCR beta sequences and the way those sequences occurred across donors. A later genetic analysis used genome-wide SNP genotypes for about three fifths of the 666 donors, treating that subset as a discovery cohort. The number of donors typed differed by locus, with roughly 629-640 for A, B, C, DRB1 and DQB1, around 520 for DQA1, 600 to 610 for DPA1, and around 430 for DPB1. HLA typing covered class I and class II loci at four-digit resolution. In a later analysis, previously published TCR beta repertoires from about 640 donors were re-analyzed and high-resolution HLA genotyping was added so that TCR occurrence patterns could be studied.

Libraries were made using the immunoSEQ multiplex PCR assay. For the multiplex PCR, a mixture combining 60 forward primers for TCR Vbeta segments and 13 reverse primers for TCR Jbeta segments was used. Amplification of the CDR3 region of rearranged TCR beta genes was performed with a multiplex PCR assay on genomic DNA. The amplified TCR beta libraries were sequenced on the Illumina HiSeq System as 87-base-pair reads. The paper's processing steps were these. Across the 500 to 750 repertoires, a later analysis counted roughly 77 million unique TCR beta chains, roughly 11 million of which were shared by at least two donors. Raw reads were error-corrected and collapsed into unique sequences by a nearest-neighbor algorithm in which closely related sequences were merged to remove PCR and sequencing errors. Alignment of CDR3 sequences to IMGT reference sequences was used to assign V, D and J gene segments. For a sequence to be retained, a match of at least six nucleotides was required to both a V gene segment and a J gene segment. Rearrangements were classified as productive when the CDR3 lacked stop codons and remained in frame with V and J, and all other rearrangements were classified as non-productive. CDR3 was defined by IMGT convention, running from the second conserved V-encoded cysteine to the conserved J-encoded phenylalanine. In an earlier analysis of just under 600 of the donors, sequences lacking an unambiguous match to a single V gene segment were excluded. In an earlier analysis of roughly 500 of the donors, V segments were called functional above 56.7% productive rearrangements and were called segregating when the between-donor standard deviation exceeded 5%. A statistical classification framework was developed to diagnose cytomegalovirus status using the catalog of TCR beta chain sequences. In a later analysis, TCR nucleotide sequences were compared against IMGT/GENE-DB human TR gene sequences so that V and J genes could be assigned. The TCRdist pipeline was used in a later analysis to assign CDR3 sequences and most-parsimonious VDJ recombination scenarios. In a later analysis, every TCR beta chain was defined by the combination of its CDR3 amino acid sequence and its V-gene family, and reads without a unique V-gene family were dropped. As a way to deal with suspected cross-contamination and a sequencing artifact, a later analysis dropped hundreds of nucleotide sequences that were highly shared and had low generation probability. A later analysis calculated a clonal expansion index for each public chain from normalized within-repertoire ranks of inferred template counts. Generation probabilities in a later analysis came from a VDJ recombination model fitted to out-of-frame rearrangements, and those results were checked against IGoR. A later analysis scored TCR-TCR, TCR-HLA and TCR-CMV co-occurrence with hypergeometric tests, applying a repertoire-size bias correction to TCR pairs. To estimate false discovery rates, a later analysis permuted the HLA or CMV assignments 20 times. In a later analysis, co-occurring TCRs were grouped with DBSCAN, and TCRdist sequence similarity was added when clustering was performed within HLA-allele-positive subsets. Repertoires with fewer than 30,000 or more than 120,000 public chains were left out of co-occurrence clustering, as were five repertoires with anomalous nucleotide sharing. The source is immuneACCESS, and TCRdb retained only in-frame sequences with V and J called. Part of the clones is not carried over; for the studies checked, unresolved V genes explain less than half of this, and the remainder is unexplained. V, J and clone size reflect that table, while D and trimming were determined from the DNA. The sample table holds under 200,000 clones, of which more than 75% were seen once. The ten largest make up about 0.37% of the sample.

Trimming costs V 3 bases and J 3 bases, and their ends lie 13 bases apart. Per the germline V gene, SGHTA is the CDR1 and FQGNSA is the CDR2. CDR3 length: 15 amino acids, cysteine to phenylalanine. Of all the DNA, just the CDR3 is kept, 45 bases in frame from base 1. In total, approximately 700 healthy bone marrow donors made up the cohort. At the time of sampling, all cohort members were nominally healthy, though unrecorded immune exposures were likely present. The donor was CMV seropositive and belonged to the group of 270 or so seropositive cohort members. A peripheral blood sample was provided by each donor, and peripheral blood mononuclear cells were used for TCR beta sequencing. Genomic DNA extraction from the blood cell samples was performed with the Qiagen DNeasy Blood Extraction Kit. Study-level results and caveats: At a false discovery rate of 0.05, a later analysis linked 15,000 to 20,000 TCR beta sequences to specific HLA alleles. In an earlier analysis of some 500 of the donors, most TCR beta V segments appeared in productive rearrangements about 87% or about 30% of the time, broadly matching IMGT annotations. V-gene and J-gene trimming of TCR beta chains was associated with a missense DCLRE1C variant in a later genetic analysis, and the association was replicated in an independent cohort. Linkage disequilibrium might explain the correlated functional status among segregating V segments, but an unknown experimental factor could not be ruled out. The classifier was reported to diagnose cytomegalovirus status with high specificity and sensitivity in both the original cohort and the validation cohort. The presence/absence analyses assumed that sequencing depth was roughly uniform across donors, and that assumption may not be true. Over 15 rarely observed V segments, including chromosome 9 orphons, were excluded from the earlier analysis of about 600 of the donors because counts were too low. According to a later analysis, most CMV-associated TCR beta chains appeared to be HLA-restricted, and the HLA associations seemed to be driven largely by CMV exposure. A cluster of highly shared sequence variants was judged likely to be a technical artifact of the sequencing pipeline. A further reported finding was that TCR beta sequences accurately predicted the HLA-A and HLA-B alleles for most subjects in the first cohort. In a later analysis, several top co-occurrence clusters were reported to appear linked to parvovirus B19, influenza, CMV and Epstein-Barr virus. A total of 150 to 200 TCR beta chains were listed by the study as associated with cytomegalovirus. Compared with equally common non-associated chains, HLA-associated TCR beta chains in a later analysis were more clonally expanded and had lower generation probabilities. HLA typing was unavailable for some donors at each locus, so association tests used only the typed subset. In a later analysis, TCR association rates were found to vary across HLA loci, with the most associated TCRs seen for DRB1 alleles and the fewest for HLA-C alleles. Across donors, most TCR sequences were observed very rarely, whereas some public TCRs were present in many individuals. Immune exposure information for the cohort was limited to CMV serostatus. According to the authors, the approach could potentially be generalized to other disease states and immunological phenotypes. In this cohort, only TCR beta chains were sequenced, and detectable features were limited by the absence of alpha or paired-chain data. Because the 87-base-pair reads could not distinguish some IMGT-functional V segments, including TRBV6-2 and TRBV6-3, those segments were excluded. A few of the identified cytomegalovirus-associated TCR beta chains were confirmed in vitro to be specific for cytomegalovirus antigens. Compared with the roughly 600-donor mean, donors in an Asian-associated ancestry cluster had fewer N-insertions in productive TCRs, according to a later genetic analysis. Strong co-occurrence of HLA alleles, especially DR and DQ, made assigning TCR associations to individual alleles difficult.

This clone appeared a single time. Its antigen is not yet known. Base qualities are not at hand, and no much larger clone is one base apart. This TCR came from a male donor in good health and CMV-seropositive. The chain employs TRBV7-2 and TRBJ2-3; TRBD2 might be the D gene, on 7 matching bases. The sequenced sample consisted of PBMCs. DNA sequence: TGTGCCAGCAGCTTTGGTAGGGGGGGGACAGATACGCAGTATTTT. It is translated as CASSFGRGGTDTQYF.